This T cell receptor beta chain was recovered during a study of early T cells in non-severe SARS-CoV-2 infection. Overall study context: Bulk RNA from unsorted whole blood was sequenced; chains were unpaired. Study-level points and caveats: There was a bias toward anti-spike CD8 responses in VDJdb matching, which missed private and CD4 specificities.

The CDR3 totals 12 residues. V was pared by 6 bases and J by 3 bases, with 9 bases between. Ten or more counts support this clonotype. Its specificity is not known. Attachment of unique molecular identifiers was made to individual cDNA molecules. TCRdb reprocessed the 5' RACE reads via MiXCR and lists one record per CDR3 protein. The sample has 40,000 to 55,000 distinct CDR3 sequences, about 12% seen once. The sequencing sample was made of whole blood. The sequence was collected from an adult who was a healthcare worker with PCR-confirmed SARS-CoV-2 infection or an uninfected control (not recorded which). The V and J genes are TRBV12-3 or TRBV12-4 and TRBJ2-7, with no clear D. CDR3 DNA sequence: TGTGCCAGCAGCTTCCTCGACTACGAGCAGTACTTC. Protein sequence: CASSFLDYEQYF.